This T cell receptor beta chain was sequenced during a study of T cell changes during pregnancy in multiple sclerosis. The protocol was immunoSEQ multiplex PCR, while the TCRdb copy is restricted to in-frame clones and leaves out a portion. There are tens of thousands of clones in the sample; about 92% occur only once, and about 2.5% lies in the top ten. V gave up 0 bases and J gave up 1 base; unmatched junction bases: 3. Germline-derived CDR1 and CDR2 are SGHRS and YFSETQ. The CDR3 runs to 15 residues. This TCR was sampled from a female donor with multiple sclerosis, enrolled in a pregnancy study. Sequenced here: peripheral blood, sampled in the second trimester of pregnancy. The chain is built from TRBV5-1 and TRBJ2-7; TRBD1 matches 8 bases. The CDR3 DNA reads TGCGCCAGCAGCTTGGCTTGGACAGGGTCCTACGAGCAGTACTTC. Residues: CASSLAWTGSYEQYF.